This TCR beta chain emerged from a study of vaccination effects on CD4 cells after COVID-19. Overall study context: Each participant was administered two doses of either the BNT162b2 or the mRNA-1273 vaccine. Pre-vaccine samples were drawn 16 days and one week before the first dose.

Clones were read by immunoSEQ multiplex PCR, and TCRdb kept only the in-frame ones, dropping some. This sample has 50,000 to 75,000 clones, with 55% to 75% found just once. Scientists isolated CD4+ T cells after an approximately 10-day culture period ended. A positive SARS-CoV-2 PCR test fell between March and December 2020. A half-medium replacement with IL-2 medium was carried out on days 3 and 7. The V end was cut by 6 bases, the J end by 2 bases, with 15 bases between. CDR1 and CDR2 from the germline V gene are SNHLY and FYNNEI. This CDR3 comprises 15 residues. With respect to this clone: No antigen is known for it.

The chain recombines TRBV2 with TRBJ2-3; D remains ambiguous. This receptor was obtained from a human donor who had a prior SARS-CoV-2 infection. The sequencing used CD4+ T cells from PBMCs cultured without peptide, collected before COVID-19 vaccination. Here the CDR3 reads CASSIARADTDTQYF. CDR3 in DNA: TGTGCCAGCAGCATTGCCCGGGCCGACACAGATACGCAGTATTTT.